The 13 T cell receptor beta chains given below trace back to one sample, sequenced in a study of blood T cell repertoires in COVID-19. The assay was immunoSEQ multiplex PCR, and TCRdb's table has in-frame clones only and misses some. The sample shows hundreds of thousands of clones, approximately 82% of them seen only once. Specimen: peripheral blood. These receptors were collected from a woman of 80 years or more with acute or convalescent COVID-19.

This rearrangement joins TRBV28 to TRBJ1-1; TRBD1 matches at 9 bases. Looked up from germline, CDR1 is MDHEN and CDR2 is SYDVKM. This CDR3 is 13 amino acids long. V was clipped by 5 bases and J by 8 bases; unmatched bases: 6. As DNA, the CDR3 is TGTGCCAGCAGTCTCGGACAGGGGAGGGAAGCTTTCTTT. Amino acid sequence: CASSLGQGREAFF.

V usage is TRBV6-5 and J usage is TRBJ1-6; D is ambiguous. CDR3 length: 16 amino acids. CDR1 is MNHEY and CDR2 is SVGAGI in the germline V gene. V lost 2 bases, J lost 3 bases, and 11 bases lay in between. CDR3 in amino acids: CASSYEGADYNSPLHF. The DNA for the CDR3 is TGTGCCAGCAGTTACGAGGGTGCGGACTATAATTCACCCCTCCACTTT.

The V gene is TRBV6-2 or TRBV6-3, the J gene TRBJ2-7; D might be TRBD2 (7 bases). The V gene's germline CDR1 is MNHEY and CDR2 SVGEGT. Trimming removed 0 bases from V and 0 bases from J, with 9 bases in between. This CDR3 is 15 amino acids long. The CDR3, as DNA: TGTGCCAGCAGTTACTCGCGGGGGCGCTCCTACGAGCAGTACTTC. It encodes CASSYSRGRSYEQYF.

This chain connects TRBV11-2 to TRBJ1-2; a possible D gene is TRBD1 (6 bases). Trimming stripped 3 bases from V and 8 bases from J, with 19 bases between. Germline values: CDR1 SGHAT, CDR2 FQNNGV. The length of the CDR3 is 15 residues. CDR3 region: CASSLAAGGGRGYTF. DNA of the CDR3: TGTGCCAGCAGCTTGGCTGCCGGGGGGGGCCGGGGCTACACCTTC. Complete variable domain (other parts from reference TRBV11-2 and TRBJ1-2): EAGVAQSPRYKIIEKRQSVAFWCNPISGHATLYWYQQILGQGPKLLIQFQNNGVVDDSQLPKDRFSAERLKGVDSTLKIQPAKLEDSAVYLCASSLAAGGGRGYTFGSGTRLTVV.

This chain connects TRBV29-1 to TRBJ2-4; 10 nucleotides match TRBD2. The J segment lost 5 bases and the V segment lost 4 bases, leaving 11 bases of the junction unmatched. The CDR3 runs 16 residues. Germline V lookup: CDR1 SQVTM, CDR2 ANQGSEA. The CDR3 protein is CSVAWLAGVGENIQYF. CDR3 nucleotides: TGCAGCGTTGCTTGGCTAGCGGGGGTTGGGGAAAACATTCAGTACTTC.

This clone occurred once. The V and J genes are TRBV7-2 and TRBJ2-7; a weak D match, TRBD1 (6 bases). The CDR3 extends over 13 amino acids. Deletions cut 1 base from V and 6 bases from J, with 10 bases between. Germline V gene sequence: CDR1 SGHTA, CDR2 FQGNSA. The CDR3 bases are TGTGCCAGCAGCTTAGACAGGGCTGGCGAGCAGTACTTC. This codes for CASSLDRAGEQYF. The full variable domain, its missing parts supplied by reference TRBV7-2 and TRBJ2-7, is GAGVSQSPSNKVTEKGKDVELRCDPISGHTALYWYRQSLGQGLEFLIYFQGNSAPDKSGLPSDRFSAERTGGSVSTLTIQRTQQEDSAVYLCASSLDRAGEQYFGPGTRLTVT.

The chain joins TRBV3-1 (or the pseudogene TRBV3-2) to TRBJ2-7, with D perhaps matching TRBD1 (6 bases). Per germline, CDR1 LGHDT and CDR2 YNNKEL (reference sequence). Trimming pared 8 bases from V and 3 bases from J, leaving 8 bases between. This CDR3 has 11 residues. The CDR3 bases are TGTGCCAGCCAGGGGCGCTACGAGCAGTACTTC. The encoded protein is CASQGRYEQYF.

The chain recombines TRBV28 with TRBJ2-7; 8 nucleotides align to TRBD1. CDR3 size: 13 residues. CDR1 is MDHEN and CDR2 is SYDVKM in the germline V gene. The J segment lost 6 bases and the V segment lost 5 bases, leaving 6 bases of the junction unmatched. This CDR3 is CASSRTGLSEQYF. The CDR3 region has the DNA TGTGCCAGCAGTCGGACAGGGTTGAGCGAGCAGTACTTC. The whole variable domain, filled in from reference TRBV28 and TRBJ2-7, reads DVKVTQSSRYLVKRTGEKVFLECVQDMDHENMFWYRQDPGLGLRLIYFSYDVKMKEKGDIPEGYSVSREKKERFSLILESASTNQTSMYLCASSRTGLSEQYFGPGTRLTVT.

This clone is a singleton in its sample. The V and J genes are TRBV11-1 and TRBJ2-1; TRBD1 agrees at 8 bases. Germline trimming cut 8 bases from V and 4 bases from J; bases unmatched to any gene: 13. CDR1 and CDR2 from the germline V gene are SGHAT and FQDESV (reference sequence). The CDR3 totals 16 residues. The CDR3 nucleotides read TGTGCCAGCTCTGAGGGGCAGGGGGCGGCGTACAATGAGCAGTTCTTC. It specifies CASSEGQGAAYNEQFF.

The chain links TRBV18 to TRBJ1-1, with D possibly being TRBD1 (6 bases). The CDR3 is 18 amino acids. Germline CDR1 KGHSH, CDR2 LQKENI. The V gene lost 2 bases and the J gene lost 0 bases, with 19 bases spanning the gap. The CDR3: CASSPFSRGNFMNTEAFF. The CDR3 nucleotides read TGTGCCAGCTCACCATTCTCAAGGGGGAACTTCATGAACACTGAAGCTTTCTTT.

The rearrangement links TRBV7-2 to TRBJ1-4; D remains unclear. The CDR3 has 13 amino acids. V lost 1 base and J lost 7, with 7 bases in between. Germline-derived CDR1 and CDR2 are SGHTA and FQGNSA. CDR3 sequence reads: CASSLDTPEKLFF. CDR3 nucleotides: TGTGCCAGCAGCTTAGACACCCCTGAAAAACTGTTTTTT.

The chain links TRBV23-1 to TRBJ1-2; the D gene is possibly TRBD1 (5 bases). TRBV23-1 falls under the ORF class, with uncertain function. The CDR3 covers 14 residues. V dropped 6 bases and J dropped 6 bases, with 17 bases sitting between them. CDR3 sequence: CASRPYYRSHGYTF. In DNA, the CDR3 is TGCGCCAGCAGACCCTACTACAGGTCCCATGGCTACACCTTC.

The CDR3 here is CASSSPSFTGELFF. The CDR3 DNA reads as TGTGCCAGCAGCTCCCCGTCCTTCACCGGGGAGCTGTTTTTT. J is TRBJ2-2 and V is TRBV7-3; D gene ambiguous. Germline V CDR1 and CDR2: SGHTA, FQGTGA. The CDR3 has 14 amino acids. Trimming removed 4 bases at V and 4 bases at J, with 10 bases between.